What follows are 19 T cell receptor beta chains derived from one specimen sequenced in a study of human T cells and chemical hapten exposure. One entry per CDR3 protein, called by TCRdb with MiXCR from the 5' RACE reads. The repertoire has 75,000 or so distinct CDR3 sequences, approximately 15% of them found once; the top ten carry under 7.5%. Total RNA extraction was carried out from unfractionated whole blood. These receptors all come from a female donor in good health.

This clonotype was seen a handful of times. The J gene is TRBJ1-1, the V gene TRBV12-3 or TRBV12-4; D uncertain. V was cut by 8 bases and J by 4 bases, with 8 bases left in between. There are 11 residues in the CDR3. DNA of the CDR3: TGTGCCAGCGGCGTCCCCACTGAAGCTTTCTTT. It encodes CASGVPTEAFF.

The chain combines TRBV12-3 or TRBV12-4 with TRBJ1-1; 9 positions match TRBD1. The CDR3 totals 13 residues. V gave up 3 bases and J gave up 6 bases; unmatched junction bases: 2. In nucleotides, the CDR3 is TGTGCCAGCAGTTTCCGGGACAGGGCTGAAGCTTTCTTT. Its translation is CASSFRDRAEAFF.

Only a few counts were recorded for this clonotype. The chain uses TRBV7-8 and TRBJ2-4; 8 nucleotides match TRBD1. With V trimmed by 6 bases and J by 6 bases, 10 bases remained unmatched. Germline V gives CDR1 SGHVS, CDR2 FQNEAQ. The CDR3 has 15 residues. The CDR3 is CASSPTYQGANIQYF. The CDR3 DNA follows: TGTGCCAGCAGTCCTACTTACCAGGGGGCAAACATTCAGTACTTC. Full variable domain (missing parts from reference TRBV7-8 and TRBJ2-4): GAGVSQSPRYKVAKRGQDVALRCDPISGHVSLFWYQQALGQGPEFLTYFQNEAQLDKSGLPSDRFFAERPEGSVSTLKIQRTQQEDSAVYLCASSPTYQGANIQYFGAGTRLSVL.

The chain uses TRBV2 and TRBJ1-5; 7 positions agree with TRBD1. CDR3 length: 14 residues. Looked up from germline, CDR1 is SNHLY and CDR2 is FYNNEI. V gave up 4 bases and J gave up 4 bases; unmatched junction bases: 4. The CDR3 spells CASSGQGPNQPQHF. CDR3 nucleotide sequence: TGTGCCAGCAGTGGACAGGGCCCTAATCAGCCCCAGCATTTT.

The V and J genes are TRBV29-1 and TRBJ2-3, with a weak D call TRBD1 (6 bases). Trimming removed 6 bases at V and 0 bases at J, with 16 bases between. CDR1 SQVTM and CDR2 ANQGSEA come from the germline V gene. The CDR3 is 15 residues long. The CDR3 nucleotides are TGCAGCGTGCCACAGGGAACCTATAGCACAGATACGCAGTATTTT. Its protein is CSVPQGTYSTDTQYF.

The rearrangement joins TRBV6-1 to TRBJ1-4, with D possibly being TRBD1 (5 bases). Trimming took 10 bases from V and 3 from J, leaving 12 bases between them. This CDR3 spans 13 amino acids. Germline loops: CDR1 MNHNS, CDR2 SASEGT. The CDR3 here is CATRGVANEKLFF. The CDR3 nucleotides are TGTGCCACCCGGGGGGTTGCTAATGAAAAACTGTTTTTT.

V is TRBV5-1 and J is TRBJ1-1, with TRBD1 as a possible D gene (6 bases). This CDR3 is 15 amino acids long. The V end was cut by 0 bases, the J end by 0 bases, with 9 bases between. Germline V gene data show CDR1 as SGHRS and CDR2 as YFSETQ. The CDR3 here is CASSLEGDLNTEAFF. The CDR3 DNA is TGCGCCAGCAGCTTGGAGGGGGATTTGAACACTGAAGCTTTCTTT.

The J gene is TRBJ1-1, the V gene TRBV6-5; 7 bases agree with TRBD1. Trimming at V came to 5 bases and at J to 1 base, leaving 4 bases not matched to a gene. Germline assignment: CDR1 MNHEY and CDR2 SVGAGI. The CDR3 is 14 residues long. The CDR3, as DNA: TGTGCCAGCAGTAGGGGACAGCAGAACACTGAAGCTTTCTTT. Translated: CASSRGQQNTEAFF.

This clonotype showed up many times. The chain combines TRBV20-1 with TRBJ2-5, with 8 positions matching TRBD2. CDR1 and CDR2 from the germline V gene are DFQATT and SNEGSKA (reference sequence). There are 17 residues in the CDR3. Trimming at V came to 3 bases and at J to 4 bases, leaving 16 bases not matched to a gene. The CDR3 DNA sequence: TGCAGTGCTAGCCCCTTCCGAGCGGGGGAACCTTCAGAGACCCAGTACTTC. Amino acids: CSASPFRAGEPSETQYF.

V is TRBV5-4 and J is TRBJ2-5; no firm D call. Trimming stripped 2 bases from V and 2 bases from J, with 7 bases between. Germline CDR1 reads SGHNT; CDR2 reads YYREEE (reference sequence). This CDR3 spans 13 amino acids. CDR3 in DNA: TGTGCCAGCAGCTTTCTCAAGCAAGAGACCCAGTACTTC. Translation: CASSFLKQETQYF.

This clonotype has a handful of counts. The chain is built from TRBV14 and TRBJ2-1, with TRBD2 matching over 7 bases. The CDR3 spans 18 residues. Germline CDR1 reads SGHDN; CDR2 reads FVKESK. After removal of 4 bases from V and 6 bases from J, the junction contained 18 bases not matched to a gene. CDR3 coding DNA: TGTGCCAGCAGCCGAAATGGAGGGATCGCTAGCGGAGGCAATGAGCAGTTCTTC. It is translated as CASSRNGGIASGGNEQFF.

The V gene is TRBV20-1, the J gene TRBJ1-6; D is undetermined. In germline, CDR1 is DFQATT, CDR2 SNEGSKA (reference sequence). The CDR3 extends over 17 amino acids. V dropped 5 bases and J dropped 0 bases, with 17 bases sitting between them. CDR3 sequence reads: CSAPDRRESSYNSPLHF. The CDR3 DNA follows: TGCAGTGCTCCCGATCGTAGGGAGAGCTCCTATAATTCACCCCTCCACTTT.

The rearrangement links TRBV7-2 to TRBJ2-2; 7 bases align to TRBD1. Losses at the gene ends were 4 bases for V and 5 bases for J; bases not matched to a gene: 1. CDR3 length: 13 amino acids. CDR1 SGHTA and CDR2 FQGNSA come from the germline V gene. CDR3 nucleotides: TGTGCCAGCAGCTCGGACAGGACCGGGGAGCTGTTTTTT. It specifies CASSSDRTGELFF.

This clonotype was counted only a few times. This CDR3 reads CASTYGRGQPQHF. The CDR3 nucleotides are TGTGCCAGCACTTATGGGAGGGGTCAGCCCCAGCATTTT. V is TRBV2 and J is TRBJ1-5; weak D call: TRBD1 (5 bases). Germline V gene data show CDR1 as SNHLY and CDR2 as FYNNEI. V was pared by 7 bases and J by 6 bases, with 13 bases between. The CDR3 covers 13 residues.

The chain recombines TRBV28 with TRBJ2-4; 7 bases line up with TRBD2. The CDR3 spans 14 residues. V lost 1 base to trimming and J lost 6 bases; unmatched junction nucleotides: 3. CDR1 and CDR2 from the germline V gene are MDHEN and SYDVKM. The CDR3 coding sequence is TGTGCCAGCAGTTTATCCCTAGCGGCAAACATTCAGTACTTC. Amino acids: CASSLSLAANIQYF.

The CDR3 DNA reads TGTGCCAGCAGTGACAGACCAACTAATGAAAAACTGTTTTTT. Its translation is CASSDRPTNEKLFF. The J gene is TRBJ1-4, the V gene TRBV6-5, with D perhaps TRBD1 (5 bases). Germline V lookup: CDR1 MNHEY, CDR2 SVGAGI. The germline V and J ends were trimmed by 5 bases and 0 bases, with 7 bases remaining between them. CDR3 length: 14 amino acids.

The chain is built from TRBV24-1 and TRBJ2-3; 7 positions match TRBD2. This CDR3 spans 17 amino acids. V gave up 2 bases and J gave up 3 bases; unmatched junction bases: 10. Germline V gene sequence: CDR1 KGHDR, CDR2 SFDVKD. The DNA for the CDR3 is TGTGCCACCAGTGATTACGCGGCGGGAGCGGCGACAGATACGCAGTATTTT. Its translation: CATSDYAAGAATDTQYF.

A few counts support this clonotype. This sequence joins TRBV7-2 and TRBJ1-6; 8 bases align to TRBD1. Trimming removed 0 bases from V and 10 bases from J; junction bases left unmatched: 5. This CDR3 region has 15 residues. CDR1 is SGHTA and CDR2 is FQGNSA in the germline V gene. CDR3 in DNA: TGTGCCAGCAGCTTAGCGCAGGGGGCACGATCACCCCTCCACTTT. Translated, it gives CASSLAQGARSPLHF.

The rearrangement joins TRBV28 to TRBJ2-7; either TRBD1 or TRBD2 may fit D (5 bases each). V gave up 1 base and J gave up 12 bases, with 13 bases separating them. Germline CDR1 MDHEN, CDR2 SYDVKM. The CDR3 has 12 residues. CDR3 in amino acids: CASSLSTGPGYF. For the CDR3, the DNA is TGTGCCAGCAGTTTATCTACGGGACCGGGGTACTTC. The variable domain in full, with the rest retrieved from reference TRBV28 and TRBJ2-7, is DVKVTQSSRYLVKRTGEKVFLECVQDMDHENMFWYRQDPGLGLRLIYFSYDVKMKEKGDIPEGYSVSREKKERFSLILESASTNQTSMYLCASSLSTGPGYFGPGTRLTVT.